The source of this T cell receptor (beta chain) is a study of Graves' ophthalmopathy and Graves' hyperthyroidism. The wider study: No progression to ophthalmopathy over 18 months defined stable hyperthyroidism.

This clonotype was observed at least ten times. The antigen is unknown. Findings of the study overall: The model predicted ophthalmopathy progression with 65% to 71% sensitivity and approximately 72% specificity.

As the template, RNA transcripts were used to amplify TCR beta CDR3 regions. HTBI-primed RT-PCR formed the first round, and a multiplex PCR formed the second. MiXCR, run by TCRdb on the multiplex PCR reads, gives a single entry per CDR3 protein. The data show about 600,000 distinct CDR3 sequences, 35% to 40% seen once. Additional autoimmune diseases, uncontrolled infections, pregnancy or lactation disqualified patients. V was trimmed by 5 bases and J by 5 bases, leaving 13 bases between them. Germline V gene data show CDR1 as DFQATT and CDR2 as SNEGSKA (reference sequence). The CDR3 has 12 amino acids.

Input material: peripheral blood or thyroid tissue (not recorded which). The sequence was collected from an adult man with Graves' hyperthyroidism. The chain is built from TRBV20-1 and TRBJ2-7; D perhaps matches TRBD1 (5 bases). The chain's CDR3 is CSAFPGSHEQYF. The CDR3 DNA reads TGCAGTGCTTTTCCAGGGTCCCACGAGCAGTACTTC.